This TCR beta chain emerged from a study of patients and donors after allogeneic stem cell transplantation. Germline CDR1 is SGHKS and CDR2 is YYEKEE (reference sequence). The CDR3 is made up of 15 amino acids. The junction had 4 bases not matched to a gene; V was cut back by 0 bases and J by 2 bases. This clonotype was seen only a few times. TCRdb redid the calling of the RT-PCR reads with MiXCR, one entry per CDR3 protein. The repertoire holds about 40,000 distinct CDR3 sequences, with roughly 30% as singletons. The genes are TRBV5-5 and TRBJ1-2; 7 nucleotides line up with TRBD1. The sequence was collected from a human donor who was either an allogeneic HSCT recipient or a stem cell or donor lymphocyte infusion donor (not recorded which). It is not recorded whose cells these are; they may come from a transplant donor. Sequencing was performed on blood, either unsorted or a sorted T cell fraction (not recorded which). CDR3 region: CASSLAGQTNYGYTF. The CDR3 DNA reads as TGTGCCAGCAGCTTGGCGGGACAGACGAACTATGGCTACACCTTC.